This T cell receptor beta chain originates from a study of blood T cell repertoires in COVID-19. As for the study in general: Some COVID-19 samples were acute and others convalescent; all came from the United States, Italy and Spain. Sources were T cells, B-cell-depleted T cells, or PBMCs; the material itself was cDNA or gDNA.

Per the original data handling: By means of reference gene primer amplification, nucleated cell counts were estimated. Profiled with immunoSEQ multiplex PCR; TCRdb holds only in-frame clones, not every one. D and trimming were read from the DNA, whereas the V and J calls and clone size are those reported in that table. In the table there are about 180,000 clones, about 88% of which are singletons. The sequencing input was peripheral blood. The sequence was collected from a woman in her thirties with active or convalescent COVID-19.

The CDR3 region has the DNA TGTGCCAGCAGCTTAGTAATCGGCGAGCAGTACTTC. Translation gives CASSLVIGEQYF. This sequence joins TRBV7-2 and TRBJ2-7; the D is unclear. This CDR3 is 12 amino acids long. Germline assignment: CDR1 SGHTA and CDR2 FQGNSA. V was pared by 1 base and J by 6 bases, with 7 bases between.